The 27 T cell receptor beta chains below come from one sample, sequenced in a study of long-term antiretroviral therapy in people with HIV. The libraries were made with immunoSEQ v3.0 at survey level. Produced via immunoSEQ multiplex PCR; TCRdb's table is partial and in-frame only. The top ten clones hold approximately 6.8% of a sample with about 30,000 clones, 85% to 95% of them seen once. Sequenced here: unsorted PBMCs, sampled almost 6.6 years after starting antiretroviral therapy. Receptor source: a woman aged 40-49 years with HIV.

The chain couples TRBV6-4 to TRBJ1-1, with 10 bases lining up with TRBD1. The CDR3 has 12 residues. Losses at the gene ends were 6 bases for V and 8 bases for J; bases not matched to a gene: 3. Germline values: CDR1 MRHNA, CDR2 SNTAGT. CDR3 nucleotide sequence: TGTGCCAGCAGGCAGGGACAGGGGGAAGCTTTCTTT. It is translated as CASRQGQGEAFF.

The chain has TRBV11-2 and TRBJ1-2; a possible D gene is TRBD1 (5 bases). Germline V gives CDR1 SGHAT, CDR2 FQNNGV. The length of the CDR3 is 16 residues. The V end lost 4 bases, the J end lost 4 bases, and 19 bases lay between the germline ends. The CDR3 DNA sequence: TGTGCCAGCAGCTCACTCGCCGGGACGTCTGGCTATGGCTACACCTTC. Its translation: CASSSLAGTSGYGYTF.

For the CDR3, the DNA is TGCGCCAGCAGTCATACAGGGATTAGGTACGAGCAGTACTTC. This gives the protein CASSHTGIRYEQYF. The chain joins TRBV23-1 to TRBJ2-7; perhaps TRBD1 as D (6 bases). TRBV23-1 is an ORF for which the function is uncertain. There are 14 residues in the CDR3. V was cut by 3 bases and J by 4 bases, with 13 bases left in between.

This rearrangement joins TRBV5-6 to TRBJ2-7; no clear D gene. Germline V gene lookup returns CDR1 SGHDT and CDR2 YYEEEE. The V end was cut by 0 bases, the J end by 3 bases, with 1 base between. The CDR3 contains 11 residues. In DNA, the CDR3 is TGTGCCAGCAGCTTGGTCTACGAGCAGTACTTC. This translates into CASSLVYEQYF.

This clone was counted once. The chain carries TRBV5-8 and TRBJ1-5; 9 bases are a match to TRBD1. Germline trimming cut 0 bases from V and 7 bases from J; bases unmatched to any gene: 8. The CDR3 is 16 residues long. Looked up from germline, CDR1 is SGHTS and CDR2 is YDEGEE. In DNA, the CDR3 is TGTGCCAGCAGCTTGGTGATCGGGACAGGGATCCAGCCCCAGCATTTT. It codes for CASSLVIGTGIQPQHF.

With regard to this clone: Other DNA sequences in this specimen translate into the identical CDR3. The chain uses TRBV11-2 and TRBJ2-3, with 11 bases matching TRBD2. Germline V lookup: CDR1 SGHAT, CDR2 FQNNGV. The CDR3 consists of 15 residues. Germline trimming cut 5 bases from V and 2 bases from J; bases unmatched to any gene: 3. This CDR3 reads CASSLAGGYTDTQYF. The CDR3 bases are TGTGCCAGCAGCCTAGCGGGGGGCTACACAGATACGCAGTATTTT.

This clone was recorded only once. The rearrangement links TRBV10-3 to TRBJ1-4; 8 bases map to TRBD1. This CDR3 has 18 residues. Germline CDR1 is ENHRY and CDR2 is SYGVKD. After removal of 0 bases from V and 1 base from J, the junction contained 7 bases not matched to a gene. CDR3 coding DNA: TGTGCCATCAGTGAGTCGGCAGGGGGCCTCAGAACTAATGAAAAACTGTTTTTT. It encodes CAISESAGGLRTNEKLFF.

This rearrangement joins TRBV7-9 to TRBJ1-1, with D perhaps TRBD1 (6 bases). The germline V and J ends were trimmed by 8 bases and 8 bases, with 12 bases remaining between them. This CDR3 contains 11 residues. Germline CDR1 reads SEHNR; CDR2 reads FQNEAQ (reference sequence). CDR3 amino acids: CASDKGGEAFF. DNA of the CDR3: TGTGCCAGCGACAAAGGGGGGGAAGCTTTCTTT.

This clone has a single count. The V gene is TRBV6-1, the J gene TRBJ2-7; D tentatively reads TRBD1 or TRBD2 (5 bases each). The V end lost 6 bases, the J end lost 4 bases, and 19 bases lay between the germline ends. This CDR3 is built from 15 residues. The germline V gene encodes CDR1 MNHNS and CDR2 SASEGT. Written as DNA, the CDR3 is TGTGCCAGCAGCCAGCCGGGACGCGGGTATTACGAGCAGTACTTC. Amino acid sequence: CASSQPGRGYYEQYF.

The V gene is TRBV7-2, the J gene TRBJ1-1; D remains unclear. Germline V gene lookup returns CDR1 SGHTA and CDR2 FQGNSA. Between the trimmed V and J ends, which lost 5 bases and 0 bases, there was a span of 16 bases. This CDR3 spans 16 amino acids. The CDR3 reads CASSPIQLNMNTEAFF. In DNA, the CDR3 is TGTGCCAGCAGCCCCATCCAGTTAAATATGAACACTGAAGCTTTCTTT.

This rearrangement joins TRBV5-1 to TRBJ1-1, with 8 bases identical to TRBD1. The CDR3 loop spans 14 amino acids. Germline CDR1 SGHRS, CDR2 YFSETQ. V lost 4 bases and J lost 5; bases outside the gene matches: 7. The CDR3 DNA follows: TGCGCCAGCAGCGGGGGACAGGCTGTAACTGAAGCTTTCTTT. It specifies CASSGGQAVTEAFF.

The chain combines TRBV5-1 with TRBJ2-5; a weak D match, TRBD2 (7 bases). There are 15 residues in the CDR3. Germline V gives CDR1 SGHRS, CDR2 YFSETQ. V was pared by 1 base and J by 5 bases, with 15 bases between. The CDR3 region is CASSLWGGTGETQYF. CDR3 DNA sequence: TGCGCCAGCAGCTTGTGGGGGGGAACAGGGGAGACCCAGTACTTC.

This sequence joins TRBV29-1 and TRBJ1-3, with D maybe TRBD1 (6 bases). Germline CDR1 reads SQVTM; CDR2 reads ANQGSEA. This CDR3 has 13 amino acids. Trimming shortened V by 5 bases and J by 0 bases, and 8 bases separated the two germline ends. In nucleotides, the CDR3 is TGCAGCGTTCGGGACATCTCTGGAAACACCATATATTTT. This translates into CSVRDISGNTIYF.

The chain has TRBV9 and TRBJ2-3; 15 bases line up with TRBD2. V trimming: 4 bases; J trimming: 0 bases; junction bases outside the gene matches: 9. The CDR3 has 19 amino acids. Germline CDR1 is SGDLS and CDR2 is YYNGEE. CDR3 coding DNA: TGTGCCAGCAGCCACCCGGGACTAGCGGGGGGCCCTAGCACAGATACGCAGTATTTT. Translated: CASSHPGLAGGPSTDTQYF.

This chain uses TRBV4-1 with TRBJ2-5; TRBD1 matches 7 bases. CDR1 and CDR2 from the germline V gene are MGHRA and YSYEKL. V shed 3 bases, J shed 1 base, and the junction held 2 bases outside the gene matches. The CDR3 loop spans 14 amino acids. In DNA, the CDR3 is TGCGCCAGCAGCCAGGGACAGTCCCAAGAGACCCAGTACTTC. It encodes CASSQGQSQETQYF.

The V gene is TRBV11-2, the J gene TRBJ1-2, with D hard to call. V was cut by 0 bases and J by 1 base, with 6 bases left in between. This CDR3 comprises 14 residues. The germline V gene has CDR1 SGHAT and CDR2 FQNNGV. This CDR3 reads CASSLEANNYGYTF. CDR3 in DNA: TGTGCCAGCAGCTTAGAGGCGAATAACTATGGCTACACCTTC.

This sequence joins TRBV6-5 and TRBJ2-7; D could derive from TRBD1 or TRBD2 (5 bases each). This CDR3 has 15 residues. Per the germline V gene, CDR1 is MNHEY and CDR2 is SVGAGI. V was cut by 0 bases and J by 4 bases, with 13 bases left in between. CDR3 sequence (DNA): TGTGCCAGCAGTTACTCGACCCCCGGGGCTTACGAGCAGTACTTC. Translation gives CASSYSTPGAYEQYF.

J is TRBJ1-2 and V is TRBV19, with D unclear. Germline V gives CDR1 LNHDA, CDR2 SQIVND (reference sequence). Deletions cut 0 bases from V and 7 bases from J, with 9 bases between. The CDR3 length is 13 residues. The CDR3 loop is CASSIEGKAGYTF. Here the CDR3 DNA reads TGTGCCAGTAGTATAGAGGGCAAAGCTGGCTACACCTTC.

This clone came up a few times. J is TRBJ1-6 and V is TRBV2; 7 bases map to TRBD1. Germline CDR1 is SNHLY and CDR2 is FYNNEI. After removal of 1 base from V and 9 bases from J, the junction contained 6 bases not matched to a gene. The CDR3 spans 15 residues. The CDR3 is CASSEGTGGPSPLHF. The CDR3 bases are TGTGCCAGCAGTGAAGGGACAGGCGGCCCTTCACCCCTCCACTTT.

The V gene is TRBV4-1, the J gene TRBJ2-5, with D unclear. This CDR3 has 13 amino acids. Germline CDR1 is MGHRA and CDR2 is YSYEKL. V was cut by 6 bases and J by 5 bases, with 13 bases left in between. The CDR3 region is CASRQREGETQYF. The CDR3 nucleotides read TGCGCCAGCAGGCAGCGAGAAGGGGAGACCCAGTACTTC.

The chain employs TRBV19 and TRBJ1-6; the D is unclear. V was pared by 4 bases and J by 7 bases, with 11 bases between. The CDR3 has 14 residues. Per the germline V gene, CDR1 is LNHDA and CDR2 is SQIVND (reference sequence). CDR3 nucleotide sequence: TGTGCCAGTAGTAGCAACCAGCCCAATTCACCCCTCCACTTT. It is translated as CASSSNQPNSPLHF.

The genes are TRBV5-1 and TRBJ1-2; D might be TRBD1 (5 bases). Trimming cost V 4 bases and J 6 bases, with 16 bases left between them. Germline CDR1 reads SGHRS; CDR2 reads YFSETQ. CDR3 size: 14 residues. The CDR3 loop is CASSASGTEHGYTF. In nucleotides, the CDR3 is TGCGCCAGCAGCGCCTCCGGGACTGAGCATGGCTACACCTTC.

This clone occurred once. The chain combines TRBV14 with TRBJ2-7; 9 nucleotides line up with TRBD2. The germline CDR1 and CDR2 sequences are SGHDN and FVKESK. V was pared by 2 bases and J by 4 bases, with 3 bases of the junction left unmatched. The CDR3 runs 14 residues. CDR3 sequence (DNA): TGTGCCAGCAGCCAAATTAGCGGGGGATACGAGCAGTACTTC. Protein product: CASSQISGGYEQYF.

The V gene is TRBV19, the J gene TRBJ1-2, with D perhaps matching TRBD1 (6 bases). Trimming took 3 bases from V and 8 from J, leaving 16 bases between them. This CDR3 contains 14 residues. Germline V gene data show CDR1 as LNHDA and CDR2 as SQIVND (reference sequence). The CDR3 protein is CASSIEAGVLGYTF. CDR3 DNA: TGTGCCAGTAGTATCGAAGCAGGGGTTTTGGGCTACACCTTC.

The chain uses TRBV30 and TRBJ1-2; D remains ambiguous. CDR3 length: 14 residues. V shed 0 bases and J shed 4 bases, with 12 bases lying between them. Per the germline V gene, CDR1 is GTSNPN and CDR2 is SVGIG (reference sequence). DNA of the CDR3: TGTGCCTGGAGTGTACAAGGCCAGGCCTATGGCTACACCTTC. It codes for CAWSVQGQAYGYTF.

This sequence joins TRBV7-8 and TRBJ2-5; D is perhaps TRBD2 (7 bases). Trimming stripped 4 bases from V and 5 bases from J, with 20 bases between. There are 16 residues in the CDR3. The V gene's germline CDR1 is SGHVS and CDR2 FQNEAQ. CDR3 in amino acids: CASSSRTGGLGETQYF. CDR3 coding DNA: TGTGCCAGCAGCTCCCGTACGGGGGGCCTAGGGGAGACCCAGTACTTC.

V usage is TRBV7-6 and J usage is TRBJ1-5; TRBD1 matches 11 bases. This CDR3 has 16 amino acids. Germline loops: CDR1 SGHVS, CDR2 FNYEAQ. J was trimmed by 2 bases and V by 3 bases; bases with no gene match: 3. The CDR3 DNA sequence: TGTGCCAGCAGCTTCGGGACAGGGGGAGGCAATCAGCCCCAGCATTTT. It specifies CASSFGTGGGNQPQHF.